In terms of frequency, the clone carrying this TCR beta chain is medium-sized. Its target is unknown. It was by 5' RACE with UMI labels that the TRB cDNA libraries were prepared. TCRdb reprocessed the 5' RACE reads, keeping one entry per CDR3 protein, no DNA. Recorded for this sample: about 40,000 distinct CDR3 sequences. The data derive from a study of CXCR3-negative and CXCR3-positive naive CD8 T cells. Study-level results: For naive cells, CXCR3-negative and CXCR3-positive subsets had similar TRBV-TRBJ usage; for memory cells, usage differed.

Germline values: CDR1 SQVTM, CDR2 ANQGSEA. The length of the CDR3 is 13 residues. The TCR originated in a human donor in good health. Some clones in this sample may be carry-over from other donors' samples. The chain couples TRBV29-1 to TRBJ2-7; TCRdb's assignment of TRBD1 cannot be checked, as there is no DNA. The sample comprised memory CD8+ T cells from blood. CDR3 sequence: CSAGDVGSYEQYF.